This T cell receptor (beta chain) was retrieved from a study of beta chain features in type 1 diabetes. Study-wide results and limits: It was among patients, rather than healthy donors, that naive, central memory and Treg TCRB repertoires appeared more similar.

V shed 5 bases and J shed 0 bases, with 14 bases lying between them. Germline CDR1 reads MDHEN; CDR2 reads SYDVKM. The CDR3 is made up of 16 amino acids. Concerning this clone: Its target is not known.

The authors reverse transcribed all of the isolated RNA, so sequencing captured expressed TCRB transcripts. The assay was immunoSEQ multiplex PCR, and TCRdb's table has in-frame clones only and misses some. The sample gives 240,000 or so clones, 68% of which show up once; 0.053% is in the top ten. This receptor was taken from a man aged 25 to 40 in good health. Sample: naive CD4+ T cells from blood. The chain combines TRBV28 with TRBJ1-5; D remains ambiguous. This chain's CDR3 is CASSPSDGYSNQPQHF. The CDR3 nucleotides read TGTGCCAGCAGTCCATCGGACGGTTATAGCAATCAGCCCCAGCATTTT.